This TCR beta chain was captured by sequencing in a study of T cells in women clearing cervical HPV infection. Study results and caveats: A classifier using richness and V gene abundances reached an AUC of 0.83.

Sequencing used immunoSEQ multiplex PCR; TCRdb keeps in-frame clones, though not all of them. The table for this sample gives 45,000 to 55,000 clones. Germline values: CDR1 KGHSH, CDR2 LQKENI. The CDR3 has 18 residues. V lost 6 bases and J lost 1; bases outside the gene matches: 13. On this clone: No antigen is known for it. The CDR3 end is not reached by the read, which stops 3 residues before it; the germline J gene fills it in.

The V gene is TRBV18, the J gene TRBJ1-1; 11 bases map to TRBD1. What was sequenced was blood buffy coat. This receptor was identified in a woman between 18 and 69 years old with a cervical HPV16 infection that either progressed to CIN3+ or cleared (not recorded which). The CDR3 DNA, read in part, is TGTGCCAGCTCCCTTCTCCGGGACAGGGGGTACTCGAACACTGAA. It codes for CASSLLRDRGYSNTE. The full-length CDR3 reads as CASSLLRDRGYSNTEAFF.